This is a list of T cell receptor beta chains from one sample in a study of PD-L1 blockade in urothelial cancer. Sequencing used immunoSEQ multiplex PCR; TCRdb keeps in-frame clones, though not all of them. Among 75,000 to 95,000 clones listed, roughly 90% were seen once. The sequencing used PBMCs, collected around atezolizumab (anti-PD-L1) treatment. The receptors stem from a man between 60 and 75 years old with urothelial cancer. CDR3s include the opening cysteine and the closing phenylalanine or tryptophan. D genes are given only for firm matches. For some rows the clone size is stated as once, few or many, or as a class when expanded; others skip it.

clone size	CDR3 length	V gene	J gene	D gene	CDR3 protein	CDR3 DNA
.	14	TRBV28	TRBJ1-5	TRBD1	CASSQRGGDQPQHF	TGTGCCAGCAGCCAGCGAGGGGGCGATCAGCCCCAGCATTTT
.	13	TRBV7-3	TRBJ2-1	.	CASSLGADNEQFF	TGTGCCAGCAGTTTGGGAGCTGACAATGAGCAGTTCTTC
few	15	TRBV4-3	TRBJ1-2	.	CASSLDGRANYGYTF	TGCGCCAGCAGCCTAGACGGTCGCGCTAACTATGGCTACACCTTC
.	15	TRBV5-1	TRBJ2-2	TRBD2	CASSLTSGAFGELFF	TGCGCCAGCAGCTTGACTAGCGGAGCCTTCGGGGAGCTGTTTTTT
.	16	TRBV28	TRBJ1-2	TRBD1	CASSLGTGGAWYGYTF	TGTGCCAGCAGCCTCGGGACAGGGGGCGCCTGGTATGGCTACACCTTC
.	15	TRBV5-4	TRBJ1-3	TRBD1	CASSSARQGGNTIYF	TGTGCCAGCAGCTCGGCTCGACAGGGGGGAAACACCATATATTTT
.	15	TRBV7-8	TRBJ1-1	TRBD1	CASSVDRGRSTEAFF	TGTGCCAGCAGCGTGGACAGGGGGCGCAGCACTGAAGCTTTCTTT
.	13	TRBV5-5	TRBJ2-7	TRBD1	CASSFGQGGEQYF	TGTGCCAGCAGCTTCGGACAGGGAGGCGAGCAGTACTTC
.	15	TRBV7-8	TRBJ2-7	TRBD2	CASSFSSGGASEQYF	TGTGCCAGCAGCTTTTCGAGCGGGGGGGCCTCTGAGCAGTACTTC
.	15	TRBV18	TRBJ2-7	TRBD2	CASSPSGGGTYEQYF	TGTGCCAGCTCACCAAGCGGCGGGGGAACCTACGAGCAGTACTTC
.	16	TRBV5-4	TRBJ2-2	TRBD1	CASSSQGAPNTGELFF	TGTGCCAGCAGCTCCCAGGGGGCGCCGAACACCGGGGAGCTGTTTTTT
once	15	TRBV2	TRBJ1-6	TRBD1	CASSEFGTANSPLHF	TGTGCCAGCAGTGAATTTGGGACAGCTAATTCACCCCTCCACTTT
.	13	TRBV5-1	TRBJ2-5	TRBD2	CASAIAGRETQYF	TGCGCCAGCGCTATAGCGGGTAGGGAGACCCAGTACTTC
once	11	TRBV20-1	TRBJ1-1	.	CSAPGVTEAFF	TGCAGTGCACCAGGGGTCACTGAAGCTTTCTTT
.	17	TRBV25-1	TRBJ2-2	TRBD2	CASSVVAGGSNTGELFF	TGTGCCAGCAGTGTCGTAGCGGGGGGCTCGAACACCGGGGAGCTGTTTTTT
few	13	TRBV10-3	TRBJ2-7	TRBD1	CAIRGQGAEEQYF	TGTGCCATCAGGGGACAGGGGGCTGAGGAGCAGTACTTC
once	16	TRBV2	TRBJ1-3	.	CASSDVARDSGNTIYF	TGTGCCAGCAGTGACGTTGCCAGGGACTCTGGAAACACCATATATTTT